This TCR beta chain derives from a study of CD8+ T cells in alopecia areata. Study-wide results and caveats: It was less clear whether patients shared TCRs than it was in mice, possibly because of HLA.

Extracted RNA was reverse transcribed into cDNA, the sequencing template. Method: immunoSEQ multiplex PCR; TCRdb's copy keeps in-frame clones and lacks some. This sample comprises around 290,000 clones, none seen once only. Sorting of pooled cutaneous lymph node cells used CD4, CD8alpha, NKG2D, NKG2ACE and other markers. Details on this clone: The antigen remains unidentified. Mouse gene names apply. The sequence runs out 4 residues before the end of the CDR3; the remainder is reconstructed from the germline J gene. This CDR3 is also generated by other DNA sequences in the sample.

Germline V gene data show CDR1 as LGHNA and CDR2 as YNLKQL (reference sequence). The CDR3 loop spans 13 amino acids. Trimming removed 6 bases at V and 1 base at J, with 6 bases between. This receptor was obtained from a C3H/HeJ mouse with alopecia areata. The strain is characterized by the MHC haplotype H2-k. The sample taken for sequencing was CD4+ T cells sorted from a lymph node. The chain has TRBV5 and TRBJ2-2; D is undetermined. CDR3 sequence reads: CASSPGNTGQLYF. The sequenced part of the CDR3 DNA is TGTGCCAGCAGTCCAGGAAACACCGGG.